The clone carrying this TCR beta chain ranks as medium-sized. The antigen remains undetermined. With V trimmed by 0 bases and J by 7 bases, 8 bases remained unmatched. Looked up from germline, CDR1 is LNHNV and CDR2 is YYDKDF (reference sequence). The CDR3 extends over 16 amino acids. TCRdb reprocessed the reads via MiXCR and lists one record per CDR3 protein. The sample shows several thousand distinct CDR3 sequences, 30% to 40% of them seen only once. The record originates from a study of type 1 regulatory T cells. Study information: T-allo10 is a Tr1-enriched, alloantigen-specific CD4 T cell product made in vitro.

Study-level results: Compared with non-Tr1 cells, Tr1 cells showed a narrower TCR repertoire.

This TCR was sampled from a human donor in good health. The chain carries TRBV15 and TRBJ2-2; 7 bases are a match to TRBD2. Sequenced material: cultured type 1 regulatory T (Tr1) cells, either the whole culture or a sorted fraction (not recorded which). CDR3 in amino acids: CATSRDVTSLGGELFF. Here the CDR3 DNA reads TGTGCCACCAGCAGAGATGTGACTAGCCTTGGCGGGGAGCTGTTTTTT.